This passage covers 30 T cell receptor beta chains from one sample sequenced in a study of shared clonotypes between healthy human individuals. Data came from immunoSEQ multiplex PCR; TCRdb stores just in-frame clones and leaves some out. The table lists 2 million to 3 million clones, roughly 93% of them singletons, with about 0.38% in the top ten. Sequenced: naive CD4+ T cells from PBMCs. Subset described: CD45RA+ positively selected. These receptors all stem from a man between 18 and 35 years old in good health. Some clones in this sample may be carry-over from other donors' samples.

This rearrangement joins TRBV7-6 to TRBJ1-1; possibly TRBD1 for D (5 bases). Deletions cut 1 base from V and 7 bases from J, with 19 bases between. The CDR3 extends over 16 amino acids. Germline CDR1 reads SGHVS; CDR2 reads FNYEAQ. The CDR3 here is CASSLGGTEGLYEAFF. DNA for the CDR3: TGTGCCAGCAGCTTAGGCGGGACTGAAGGCCTTTATGAAGCTTTCTTT.

The gene calls are TRBV19 and TRBJ2-7, with D possibly matching TRBD1 (9 bases). V gave up 3 bases and J gave up 3 bases, with 18 bases separating them. The length of the CDR3 is 16 residues. CDR1 and CDR2 from the germline V gene are LNHDA and SQIVND (reference sequence). CDR3 protein: CASSMVAGTGIYEQYF. In DNA form, the CDR3 reads TGTGCCAGTAGTATGGTAGCGGGGACAGGGATCTACGAGCAGTACTTC.

The chain employs TRBV7-3 and TRBJ2-2; no reliable D call. The V and J ends lost 4 bases and 0 bases respectively, with 12 bases between them. CDR1 SGHTA and CDR2 FQGTGA come from the germline V gene. The CDR3 is made up of 16 amino acids. CDR3: CASSSVPASNTGELFF. The CDR3 DNA sequence: TGTGCCAGCAGCTCCGTGCCGGCTTCGAACACCGGGGAGCTGTTTTTT.

The chain uses TRBV15 and TRBJ2-7; weak D call: TRBD1 (6 bases). Germline-derived CDR1 and CDR2 are LNHNV and YYDKDF (reference sequence). The CDR3 runs to 13 residues. Trimming took off 3 bases at V and 6 bases at J, with 12 bases between the two ends. The CDR3 is CATSSRSGAEQYF. The CDR3 region has the DNA TGTGCCACCAGCAGCAGATCAGGGGCCGAGCAGTACTTC.

The chain carries TRBV5-6 and TRBJ1-6; D is ambiguous. This CDR3 is 15 amino acids long. The V and J ends lost 2 bases and 3 bases respectively, with 9 bases between them. Looked up from germline, CDR1 is SGHDT and CDR2 is YYEEEE. The CDR3 coding sequence is TGTGCCAGCAGCTTTGGGCGGAGCTATAATTCACCCCTCCACTTT. Translating gives CASSFGRSYNSPLHF.

The chain combines TRBV5-5 with TRBJ2-3, with TRBD1 matching over 7 bases. The germline V gene has CDR1 SGHKS and CDR2 YYEKEE (reference sequence). J was trimmed by 2 bases and V by 6 bases; bases with no gene match: 6. The CDR3 covers 14 residues. Written as DNA, the CDR3 is TGTGCCAGCACCGTTCAGGGGGTCACAGATACGCAGTATTTT. It yields the protein CASTVQGVTDTQYF.

The rearrangement joins TRBV5-1 to TRBJ2-1, with TRBD2 matching over 9 bases. The J segment lost 7 bases and the V segment lost 1 base, leaving 9 bases of the junction unmatched. CDR3 size: 16 residues. Per the germline V gene, CDR1 is SGHRS and CDR2 is YFSETQ. The DNA for the CDR3 is TGCGCCAGCAGCTTGAACCCTAGCGGGATTAGGAATGAGCAGTTCTTC. It codes for CASSLNPSGIRNEQFF.

V is TRBV11-2 and J is TRBJ2-1, with TRBD1 matching over 11 bases. J gave up 7 bases and V 5 bases, and 4 bases lay outside the gene matches. CDR3 length: 14 amino acids. CDR1 and CDR2 (germline): SGHAT, FQNNGV. This CDR3 is CASSLGTGGNEQFF. The CDR3 DNA follows: TGTGCCAGCAGCCTCGGGACAGGGGGTAATGAGCAGTTCTTC.

This chain uses TRBV28 with TRBJ1-5, with 7 bases lining up with TRBD1. V lost 6 bases to trimming and J lost 0 bases; unmatched junction nucleotides: 5. In germline, CDR1 is MDHEN, CDR2 SYDVKM. CDR3 length: 15 amino acids. The CDR3 coding sequence is TGTGCCAGCAGCCCCGGGACAGCTAGCAATCAGCCCCAGCATTTT. It yields the protein CASSPGTASNQPQHF.

This chain joins TRBV6-6 and TRBJ2-5; TRBD1 matches 7 bases. With V trimmed by 4 bases and J by 1 base, 3 bases remained unmatched. This CDR3 is built from 14 residues. Germline lookup yields CDR1 MNHNY and CDR2 SVGAGI (reference sequence). This CDR3 is CASSSGTVQETQYF. The CDR3, as DNA: TGTGCCAGCAGTTCCGGGACAGTCCAAGAGACCCAGTACTTC.

This chain connects TRBV19 to TRBJ2-1; a possible D gene is TRBD2 (6 bases). The CDR3 contains 13 residues. Trimming pared 7 bases from V and 6 bases from J, leaving 13 bases between. In germline, CDR1 is LNHDA, CDR2 SQIVND (reference sequence). The CDR3 loop is CASMVSGGNEQFF. DNA of the CDR3: TGTGCCAGTATGGTTAGCGGAGGCAATGAGCAGTTCTTC. The full variable domain, completed using reference TRBV19 and TRBJ2-1, is DGGITQSPKYLFRKEGQNVTLSCEQNLNHDAMYWYRQDPGQGLRLIYYSQIVNDFQKGDIAEGYSVSREKKESFPLTVTSAQKNPTAFYLCASMVSGGNEQFFGPGTRLTVL.

CDR3 sequence reads: CASSQWQGVAGELFF. CDR3 bases: TGTGCCAGCAGTCAATGGCAGGGGGTCGCCGGGGAGCTGTTTTTT. The V and J genes are TRBV27 and TRBJ2-2; TRBD1 agrees at 7 bases. The CDR3 is made up of 15 amino acids. Germline V CDR1 and CDR2: MNHEY, SMNVEV (reference sequence). V lost 5 bases, J lost 6 bases, and 9 bases stayed unmatched.

The chain couples TRBV14 to TRBJ2-5; tentatively, D is TRBD1 (6 bases). CDR1 SGHDN and CDR2 FVKESK come from the germline V gene. The CDR3 contains 13 residues. The germline V and J ends were trimmed by 3 bases and 9 bases, with 14 bases remaining between them. This chain's CDR3 is CASSHIGAGAQYF. The CDR3 DNA sequence: TGTGCCAGCAGCCACATAGGAGCAGGGGCCCAGTACTTC.

The chain has TRBV5-4 and TRBJ2-3, with 7 positions matching TRBD1. Germline assignment: CDR1 SGHNT and CDR2 YYREEE (reference sequence). The CDR3 loop spans 15 amino acids. The junction had 6 bases not matched to a gene; V was cut back by 4 bases and J by 1 base. CDR3 coding DNA: TGTGCCAGCAGCCCCATACAGGGGCGCACAGATACGCAGTATTTT. Its protein product is CASSPIQGRTDTQYF.

The chain recombines TRBV6-5 with TRBJ1-1; no definite D call. This CDR3 comprises 13 residues. With 8 bases removed from V and 4 bases from J, the gap between germline ends came to 14 bases. Germline CDR1 and CDR2: MNHEY and SVGAGI. For the CDR3, the DNA is TGTGCCAGCTCGGGCCAGAAAGGCACTGAAGCTTTCTTT. Translated, it gives CASSGQKGTEAFF.

This clone was detected a few times. This chain joins TRBV27 and TRBJ1-5; D remains unclear. The CDR3 is made up of 13 amino acids. Trimming took off 2 bases at V and 6 bases at J, with 8 bases between the two ends. Germline CDR1 reads MNHEY; CDR2 reads SMNVEV (reference sequence). CDR3 sequence reads: CASSLEWGQPQHF. Written as DNA, the CDR3 is TGTGCCAGCAGTTTAGAGTGGGGTCAGCCCCAGCATTTT.

This clone was recorded only once. The chain carries TRBV18 and TRBJ2-2, with D tentatively TRBD2 (5 bases). The CDR3 has 13 amino acids. Between the trimmed V and J ends, which lost 6 bases and 5 bases, there was a span of 10 bases. Germline values: CDR1 KGHSH, CDR2 LQKENI. The CDR3 bases are TGTGCCAGCTCCTCACTAGTGACCGGGGAGCTGTTTTTT. Translating gives CASSSLVTGELFF.

V is TRBV27 and J is TRBJ2-3, with 7 bases matching TRBD1. Germline V gene data show CDR1 as MNHEY and CDR2 as SMNVEV (reference sequence). Trimming at V came to 6 bases and at J to 3 bases, leaving 12 bases not matched to a gene. This CDR3 is 16 amino acids long. The CDR3 coding sequence is TGTGCCAGCAGCCCACTCCTCAGGGGGTGGACAGATACGCAGTATTTT. This encodes CASSPLLRGWTDTQYF.

This rearrangement joins TRBV19 to TRBJ2-7; D perhaps matches TRBD1 (5 bases). Germline V gene lookup returns CDR1 LNHDA and CDR2 SQIVND (reference sequence). The CDR3 spans 14 residues. The V and J ends lost 4 bases and 2 bases respectively, with 12 bases between them. For the CDR3, the DNA is TGTGCCAGTAGTACCACCGACAGCACCTACGAGCAGTACTTC. It encodes CASSTTDSTYEQYF.

The chain couples TRBV14 to TRBJ1-2, with TRBD1 matching 10 bases. Germline values: CDR1 SGHDN, CDR2 FVKESK. After removal of 4 bases from V and 2 bases from J, the junction contained 1 base not matched to a gene. This CDR3 spans 14 amino acids. CDR3: CASSPDRGNYGYTF. The CDR3 bases are TGTGCCAGCAGCCCGGACAGGGGGAACTATGGCTACACCTTC.

With respect to this clone: The same CDR3 arises from other DNA sequences in this sample as well. The chain recombines TRBV30 with TRBJ2-2; tentatively, D is TRBD1 (6 bases). Trimming pared 1 base from V and 6 bases from J, leaving 6 bases between. Germline CDR1 GTSNPN, CDR2 SVGIG (reference sequence). The CDR3 is made up of 12 amino acids. The CDR3 loop reads CAWSGGPGELFF. CDR3 nucleotide sequence: TGTGCCTGGAGTGGGGGGCCCGGGGAGCTGTTTTTT.

The J gene is TRBJ1-2, the V gene TRBV7-9, with 8 nucleotides matching TRBD1. Looked up from germline, CDR1 is SEHNR and CDR2 is FQNEAQ (reference sequence). The trim removed 3 bases at V and 6 bases at J, leaving 9 bases unmatched. The CDR3 totals 15 residues. The CDR3 DNA is TGTGCCAGCAGCTTCGGACAGGGAAGGTCAGATGGCTACACCTTC. Translating gives CASSFGQGRSDGYTF. The whole variable domain, remainder taken from reference TRBV7-9 and TRBJ1-2, is DTGVSQNPRHKITKRGQNVTFRCDPISEHNRLYWYRQTLGQGPEFLTYFQNEAQLEKSRLLSDRFSAERPKGSFSTLEIQRTEQGDSAMYLCASSFGQGRSDGYTFGSGTRLTVV.

V is TRBV20-1 and J is TRBJ2-5; D remains ambiguous. Trimming cost V 5 bases and J 11 bases, with 15 bases left between them. The CDR3 length is 11 residues. Germline CDR1 is DFQATT and CDR2 is SNEGSKA (reference sequence). The chain's CDR3 is CSAPRTSSQYF. As DNA, the CDR3 is TGCAGTGCTCCGAGAACCTCATCGCAGTACTTC.

The chain links TRBV5-8 to TRBJ2-7; 10 bases are a match to TRBD1. After removal of 3 bases from V and 3 bases from J, the junction contained 9 bases not matched to a gene. Germline loops: CDR1 SGHTS, CDR2 YDEGEE. The CDR3 consists of 16 residues. The chain's CDR3 is CASSWHRTGGNYEQYF. As DNA, the CDR3 is TGTGCCAGCAGCTGGCATCGGACAGGGGGTAACTACGAGCAGTACTTC.

The chain employs TRBV30 and TRBJ2-3; 10 positions agree with TRBD2. V gave up 2 bases and J gave up 4 bases; unmatched junction bases: 6. This CDR3 has 15 residues. CDR1 is GTSNPN, CDR2 SVGIG, per germline (reference sequence). CDR3 in DNA: TGTGCCTGGAGTCTTCTAGCGGGAGTCGCAGATACGCAGTATTTT. Translation: CAWSLLAGVADTQYF.

This clone was observed a few times. The gene calls are TRBV12-5 and TRBJ1-1; D gene ambiguous. Looked up from germline, CDR1 is LGHNT and CDR2 is FRNRAP. Trimming pared 6 bases from V and 5 bases from J, leaving 16 bases between. The CDR3 loop spans 14 amino acids. The CDR3 loop reads CASGSPGLGTEAFF. CDR3 sequence (DNA): TGTGCTAGTGGATCTCCCGGTTTGGGAACTGAAGCTTTCTTT. Using reference TRBV12-5 and TRBJ1-1 for the parts outside the CDR3, the full variable domain is DARVTQTPRHKVTEMGQEVTMRCQPILGHNTVFWYRQTMMQGLELLAYFRNRAPLDDSGMPKDRFSAEMPDATLATLKIQPSEPRDSAVYFCASGSPGLGTEAFFGQGTRLTVV.

About this clone itself: Other DNA sequences within the sample encode an identical CDR3. The V and J genes are TRBV6-6 and TRBJ2-5; D may be TRBD1 (5 bases). The germline V gene encodes CDR1 MNHNY and CDR2 SVGAGI (reference sequence). V was cut by 0 bases and J by 5 bases, with 7 bases left in between. CDR3 length: 13 amino acids. CDR3 coding DNA: TGTGCCAGCAGTTACTCGGCAGGGGAGACCCAGTACTTC. It encodes CASSYSAGETQYF.

V is TRBV6-1 and J is TRBJ2-7, with TRBD1 identical over 10 bases. V shed 4 bases and J 5 bases; nucleotides not matched to a gene: 8. CDR3 length: 15 residues. Per germline, CDR1 MNHNS and CDR2 SASEGT. CDR3 protein: CASSAQRQGAHEQYF. As DNA, the CDR3 is TGTGCCAGCAGTGCCCAACGACAGGGGGCACACGAGCAGTACTTC.

The chain couples TRBV7-9 to TRBJ2-2; D is uncertain. The CDR3 runs 17 residues. Deletions cut 5 bases from V and 4 bases from J, with 20 bases between. Germline V lookup: CDR1 SEHNR, CDR2 FQNEAQ (reference sequence). The CDR3 sequence: CASSPSLPQVGTGELFF. The DNA for the CDR3 is TGTGCCAGCAGCCCCTCCCTCCCCCAGGTGGGCACCGGGGAGCTGTTTTTT.

This clone was picked up one time. The CDR3 protein is CASSRSGLATPGELFF. In nucleotides, the CDR3 is TGCGCCAGCAGCCGGTCGGGACTAGCGACACCGGGGGAGCTGTTTTTT. The chain couples TRBV5-1 to TRBJ2-2; 10 bases are a match to TRBD2. V was pared by 4 bases and J by 8 bases, with 11 bases of the junction left unmatched. This CDR3 spans 16 amino acids. Germline-derived CDR1 and CDR2 are SGHRS and YFSETQ.